This T cell receptor beta chain was captured by sequencing in a study of T cell repertoires in cytomegalovirus infection (dated by TCRdb to the late 2010s). With respect to the entire study: Donor HLA type was relevant to the analysis, as public TCR beta signatures indicated carriage of CMV infection together with the matching HLA type.

The germline V gene (reference sequence) sets CDR1 to MNHNY and CDR2 to SVGAGI. The junction shows trimming of 7 bases on V and 0 bases on J, plus 12 bases between the germline ends. The CDR3, from cysteine to phenylalanine, totals 14 residues. The entry retains the CDR3 DNA only, 42 bases that are in frame from base 1. This clonotype has a single count. Its recognized antigen is unknown. Just one base apart from a much larger clone, this may be a read error. These reads were obtained on an Illumina HiSeq 1500. Through fastp at Q25 and MiXCR, TCRdb rebuilt clones from the public reads, retaining in-frame beta chains. Here each entry gathers all rows of one CDR3 protein and keeps the most common genes and DNA. The sample table contains some 400,000 distinct CDR3 sequences; only one count was recorded for approximately 33% of them. Of the sample, approximately 13% falls within the top ten clones. Summary of the overall study and its limitations: The ex vivo response was dominated by HLA-C-restricted CMV-specific TCR beta clonotypes, which also provided the single most frequent clonotype in two of eight donors. Cumulative frequency of public TCR beta family members discriminated carriers of CMV infection plus the relevant HLA type in this cohort and an independent 352-donor cohort.

This chain is built from TRBV6-6 and TRBJ1-1; a confident D gene designation cannot be given. The source material was PBMCs. This clonotype originated in a human donor in good health (CMV status not recorded). Some clones in this sample may be carry-over from other donors' samples. This receptor carries the CDR3 CASTEREMNTEAFF. The DNA is TGTGCCAGCACTGAGAGAGAAATGAACACTGAAGCTTTCTTT.